Listed below are T cell receptor beta chains from one sample, sequenced in a study of shared clonotypes between healthy human individuals. The repertoire was sequenced with immunoSEQ multiplex PCR; TCRdb's copy has only in-frame clones and lacks some. The table includes roughly 2,000,000 clones, 85% to 95% detected once. The material sequenced was naive CD8+ T cells from PBMCs. These receptor sequences come from a man between 18 and 35 years old in good health. Some clones in this sample may be carry-over from other donors' samples. Each CDR3 is given with its conserved first and last residue. A D gene is named only where the DNA matches it firmly. Size values are once, few and many counts, or a class for expanded clones, and some rows have none.

clone_size,d_call,j_call,v_call,cdr3_aa,cdr3_nt
.,.,TRBJ1-1,TRBV7-8,CASSSYTEAFF,TGTGCCAGCAGCTCTTACACTGAAGCTTTCTTT
.,TRBD1,TRBJ1-6,TRBV29-1,CSVRTGHSPLHF,TGCAGCGTCCGGACAGGGCATTCACCCCTCCACTTT
.,.,TRBJ2-3,TRBV7-9,CASSSSRDSSTDTQYF,TGTGCCAGCAGCTCCTCTCGGGACTCAAGCACAGATACGCAGTATTTT
once,.,TRBJ2-1,TRBV29-1,CSVEFGGPHPYNEQFF,TGCAGCGTTGAATTCGGGGGCCCCCATCCTTACAATGAGCAGTTCTTC
.,.,TRBJ2-5,TRBV2,CASSEYLGQVQETQYF,TGTGCCAGCAGTGAATATCTGGGGCAGGTCCAAGAGACCCAGTACTTC
.,.,TRBJ2-3,TRBV11-2,CASSLWGSDTQYF,TGTGCCAGCAGCTTATGGGGCTCAGATACGCAGTATTTT
.,.,TRBJ2-2,TRBV27,CASSLYTGELFF,TGTGCCAGCAGTTTATACACCGGGGAGCTGTTTTTT
.,.,TRBJ2-3,TRBV11-2,CASSLAYGDTQYF,TGTGCCAGCAGCTTAGCTTACGGAGATACGCAGTATTTT
.,TRBD1,TRBJ2-5,TRBV10-3,CATGTGDKQPETQYF,TGTGCCACCGGGACAGGGGATAAACAACCGGAGACCCAGTACTTC
.,.,TRBJ2-7,TRBV7-8,CASSLVGTYSYEQYF,TGTGCCAGCAGCTTAGTAGGGACATACTCCTACGAGCAGTACTTC
.,TRBD1,TRBJ2-3,TRBV27,CASSSGQAITDTQYF,TGTGCCAGCAGTTCAGGACAGGCGATCACAGATACGCAGTATTTT
.,.,TRBJ2-7,TRBV27,CASSLPGGNEQYF,TGTGCCAGCAGTTTACCGGGCGGGAACGAGCAGTACTTC
once,.,TRBJ2-1,TRBV7-9,CASSLVREEQFF,TGTGCCAGCAGCTTAGTACGGGAAGAGCAGTTCTTC
.,.,TRBJ1-5,TRBV27,CASSSGVRQPQHF,TGTGCCAGCAGTTCTGGGGTACGTCAGCCCCAGCATTTT
.,.,TRBJ2-2,TRBV7-9,CASSSGWGELFF,TGTGCCAGCAGCTCCGGGTGGGGGGAGCTGTTTTTT
.,.,TRBJ1-5,TRBV28,CASSFVGRNQPQHF,TGTGCCAGCAGTTTTGTGGGTCGCAATCAGCCCCAGCATTTT
.,TRBD2,TRBJ2-1,TRBV11-2,CASRGLAGVYLDEQFF,TGTGCCAGCAGGGGACTAGCGGGAGTTTATTTGGATGAGCAGTTCTTC
.,.,TRBJ1-5,TRBV15,CATSEGRINQPQHF,TGTGCCACCTCGGAGGGCCGCATCAATCAGCCCCAGCATTTT
.,.,TRBJ2-7,TRBV6-5,CASSTGAGSEQYF,TGTGCCAGCAGCACCGGGGCCGGCAGCGAGCAGTACTTC
.,TRBD1,TRBJ2-7,TRBV27,CASSRDRGYYEQYF,TGTGCCAGCAGTCGGGACAGGGGATACTACGAGCAGTACTTC
.,.,TRBJ2-7,TRBV5-5,CASSLAPGPLYEQYF,TGTGCCAGCAGCTTGGCCCCAGGGCCCCTCTACGAGCAGTACTTC
once,.,TRBJ2-1,TRBV27,CASSLSPGSAAYNEQFF,TGTGCCAGCAGTTTAAGCCCCGGTTCGGCCGCCTACAATGAGCAGTTCTTC
.,TRBD1,TRBJ2-7,TRBV4-3,CASSQGWDRPVEQYF,TGCGCCAGCAGCCAAGGATGGGACAGACCCGTCGAGCAGTACTTC
.,TRBD1,TRBJ1-2,TRBV5-6,CASSPGGSWGYTF,TGTGCCAGCAGCCCAGGGGGTTCGTGGGGCTACACCTTC
.,TRBD1,TRBJ2-7,TRBV4-1,CASSQEWSGGRYEQYF,TGCGCCAGCAGCCAAGAATGGTCAGGGGGCCGCTACGAGCAGTACTTC
.,.,TRBJ1-5,TRBV27,CASSFSKDYGNQPQHF,TGTGCCAGCAGTTTCAGCAAAGATTACGGGAATCAGCCCCAGCATTTT
.,TRBD1,TRBJ2-2,TRBV10-1,CASSEFRGLTGELFF,TGCGCCAGCAGTGAGTTTAGGGGGCTCACCGGGGAGCTGTTTTTT
.,TRBD2,TRBJ2-3,TRBV9,CASSASGRRTDTQYF,TGTGCCAGCAGCGCTAGCGGGAGGCGGACAGATACGCAGTATTTT
.,.,TRBJ2-3,TRBV10-3,CAISEEGDTQYF,TGTGCCATCAGTGAAGAAGGAGATACGCAGTATTTT
.,.,TRBJ2-1,TRBV5-6,CASSLARGNEQFF,TGTGCCAGCAGCTTGGCAAGGGGCAATGAGCAGTTCTTC
.,TRBD1,TRBJ2-5,TRBV6-5,CASSYGQGMAETQYF,TGTGCCAGCAGTTACGGACAGGGAATGGCGGAGACCCAGTACTTC
.,TRBD2,TRBJ2-7,TRBV27,CASSFWTSGRTYEQYF,TGTGCCAGCAGTTTTTGGACTAGCGGACGTACCTACGAGCAGTACTTC
.,TRBD2,TRBJ2-7,TRBV7-9,CASSQGVAGSYEQYF,TGTGCCAGCAGCCAAGGAGTAGCGGGCTCCTACGAGCAGTACTTC
.,TRBD1,TRBJ1-4,TRBV15,CATSSDGTEGEKLFF,TGTGCCACCAGCAGCGACGGGACAGAAGGCGAAAAACTGTTTTTT
once,TRBD1,TRBJ2-1,TRBV9,CASSPPDRDYNEQFF,TGTGCCAGCAGCCCCCCGGACAGGGATTACAATGAGCAGTTCTTC
once,.,TRBJ2-7,TRBV9,CASSAGDRSYEQYF,TGTGCCAGCAGCGCGGGGGACAGATCCTACGAGCAGTACTTC
.,.,TRBJ2-3,TRBV28,CASSRRGGSGTDTQYF,TGTGCCAGCAGCCGCAGGGGGGGGAGTGGAACAGATACGCAGTATTTT
.,.,TRBJ2-3,TRBV28,CASSILHRDGATDTQYF,TGTGCCAGCAGTATCCTACACAGGGATGGGGCCACAGATACGCAGTATTTT
.,.,TRBJ1-3,TRBV27,CASSLLGGENTIYF,TGTGCCAGCAGTTTACTCGGGGGCGAAAACACCATATATTTT
.,.,TRBJ1-2,TRBV29-1,CSVEEGSYSRGYTF,TGCAGCGTTGAAGAGGGGTCCTACAGCAGGGGCTACACCTTC
.,.,TRBJ1-2,TRBV7-9,CASSREGQVYYGYTF,TGTGCCAGCAGCAGAGAGGGGCAGGTATACTATGGCTACACCTTC
.,.,TRBJ2-1,TRBV7-9,CASSLEPSQGLRNEQFF,TGTGCCAGCAGCTTAGAGCCCTCACAGGGTCTACGCAATGAGCAGTTCTTC
.,.,TRBJ1-4,TRBV7-9,CASSLGGPNEKLFF,TGTGCCAGCAGCTTAGGGGGTCCTAATGAAAAACTGTTTTTT
.,.,TRBJ1-3,TRBV2,CASSDNLLFTIYF,TGTGCCAGCAGTGATAATTTACTTTTCACCATATATTTT
.,TRBD1,TRBJ1-1,TRBV15,CATSRDRQGGFDEAFF,TGTGCCACCAGCAGAGACAGACAGGGAGGATTTGATGAAGCTTTCTTT
.,.,TRBJ1-1,TRBV27,CASSFANPGTEAFF,TGTGCCAGCAGTTTTGCCAATCCGGGCACTGAAGCTTTCTTT
.,.,TRBJ1-2,TRBV4-3,CASSQDGHGGREGYTF,TGCGCCAGCAGCCAAGATGGACATGGGGGTAGAGAGGGCTACACCTTC
.,TRBD1,TRBJ2-2,TRBV19,CASNGDRGRAGELFF,TGTGCCAGCAATGGTGACAGGGGAAGGGCCGGGGAGCTGTTTTTT
.,TRBD1,TRBJ2-7,TRBV27,CASSFPPSTGGSYEQYF,TGTGCCAGCAGTTTCCCGCCATCGACAGGGGGCTCCTACGAGCAGTACTTC